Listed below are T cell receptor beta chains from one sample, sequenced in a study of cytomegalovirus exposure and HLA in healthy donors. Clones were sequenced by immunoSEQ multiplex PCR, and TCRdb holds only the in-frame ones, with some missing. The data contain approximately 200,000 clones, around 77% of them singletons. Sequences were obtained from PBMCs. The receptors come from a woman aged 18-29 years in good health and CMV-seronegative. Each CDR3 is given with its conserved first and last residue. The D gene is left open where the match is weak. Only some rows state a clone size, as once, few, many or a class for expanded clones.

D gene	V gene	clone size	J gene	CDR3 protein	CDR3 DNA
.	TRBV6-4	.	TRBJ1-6	CASSSTPTGDSPLHF	TGTGCCAGCAGCTCAACCCCGACCGGGGATTCACCCCTCCACTTT
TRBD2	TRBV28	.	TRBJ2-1	CASRGSLGLADYNEQFF	TGTGCCAGCAGAGGCTCGTTGGGACTAGCGGACTACAATGAGCAGTTCTTC
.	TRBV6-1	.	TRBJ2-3	CASSATGSSTDTQYF	TGTGCCAGCAGTGCTACAGGGTCAAGCACAGATACGCAGTATTTT
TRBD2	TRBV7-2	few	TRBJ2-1	CASSLAASGRVPEQFF	TGTGCCAGCAGCTTAGCGGCTAGCGGGAGGGTTCCTGAGCAGTTCTTC
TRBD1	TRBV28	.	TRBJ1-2	CASSSTGGYYGYTF	TGTGCCAGCAGTTCGACAGGGGGCTACTATGGCTACACCTTC
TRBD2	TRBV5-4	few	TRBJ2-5	CASSLDGREGQETQYF	TGTGCCAGCAGCTTGGACGGCAGGGAGGGCCAAGAGACCCAGTACTTC
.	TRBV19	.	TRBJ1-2	CASSQDRLTSYGYTF	TGTGCCAGTAGCCAAGACAGACTTACATCCTATGGCTACACCTTC
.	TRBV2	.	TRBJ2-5	CASRTEETQYF	TGTGCCAGCAGGACAGAAGAGACCCAGTACTTC
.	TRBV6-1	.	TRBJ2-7	CASLDSESPYEQYF	TGTGCCAGCCTAGACAGTGAGTCCCCCTACGAGCAGTACTTC
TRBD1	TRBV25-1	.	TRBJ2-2	CASSESIGTGARELFF	TGTGCCAGCAGTGAATCTATCGGGACAGGGGCTAGGGAGCTGTTTTTT
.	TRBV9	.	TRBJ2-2	CASSVRGGGTGELFF	TGTGCCAGCAGCGTCCGAGGGGGGGGCACCGGGGAGCTGTTTTTT
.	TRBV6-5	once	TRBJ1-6	CASSMGGNSPLHF	TGTGCCAGCAGTATGGGGGGAAATTCACCCCTCCACTTT
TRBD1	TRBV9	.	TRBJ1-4	CASSLDRGGYEKLFF	TGTGCCAGCAGCCTCGACAGGGGAGGGTATGAAAAACTGTTTTTT
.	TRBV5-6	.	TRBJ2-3	CASILQGTLIRTDTQYF	TGTGCCAGCATTCTCCAGGGTACCCTTATTAGGACAGATACGCAGTATTTT
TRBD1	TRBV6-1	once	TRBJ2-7	CASEGTGGPYEQYF	TGTGCCAGCGAGGGGACAGGGGGACCCTACGAGCAGTACTTC
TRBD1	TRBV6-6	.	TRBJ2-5	CASSWVRGFQETQYF	TGTGCCAGCAGTTGGGTCAGGGGGTTTCAAGAGACCCAGTACTTC
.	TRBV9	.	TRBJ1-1	CASSVGSSINTEAFF	TGTGCCAGCAGCGTAGGGAGCAGCATAAACACTGAAGCTTTCTTT
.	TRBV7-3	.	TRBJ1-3	CASTKEMGGFSGNTIYF	TGTGCCAGCACCAAAGAGATGGGCGGGTTCTCTGGAAACACCATATATTTT
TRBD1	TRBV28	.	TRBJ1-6	CASRLQGVYNSPLHF	TGTGCCAGCAGGTTACAGGGGGTGTATAATTCACCCCTCCACTTT
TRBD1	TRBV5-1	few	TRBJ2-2	CASSGQGTSGELFF	TGCGCCAGCTCGGGACAGGGCACGTCCGGGGAGCTGTTTTTT
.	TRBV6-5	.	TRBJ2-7	CASTKTGKASHEQYF	TGTGCCAGCACCAAAACAGGGAAAGCCTCCCACGAGCAGTACTTC
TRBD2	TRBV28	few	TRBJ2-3	CASTSLAGPTDTQYF	TGTGCCAGCACCAGCCTAGCGGGGCCCACAGATACGCAGTATTTT
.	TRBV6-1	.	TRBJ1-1	CATFAGATEAFF	TGTGCCACCTTCGCGGGGGCCACTGAAGCTTTCTTT
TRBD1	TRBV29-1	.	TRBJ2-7	CSVATSNRQGEQYF	TGCAGCGTCGCTACGTCGAACCGACAGGGCGAGCAGTACTTC
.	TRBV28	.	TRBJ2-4	CASTPFMGDSKNIQYF	TGTGCCAGTACCCCCTTTATGGGGGACTCAAAAAACATTCAGTACTTC
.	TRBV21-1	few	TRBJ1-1	CASSLQLQDNTEAFF	TGTGCCAGCAGCCTCCAGCTGCAGGATAACACTGAAGCTTTCTTT
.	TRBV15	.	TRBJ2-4	CATSRGGGGGLENIQYF	TGTGCCACCAGCAGAGGGGGGGGAGGGGGGCTGGAAAACATTCAGTACTTC
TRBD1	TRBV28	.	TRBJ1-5	CASSSQRQGGNQPQHF	TGTGCCAGCAGTTCCCAGCGACAGGGCGGCAATCAGCCCCAGCATTTT
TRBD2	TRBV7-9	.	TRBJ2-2	CASSLHGGGASIVAGELFF	TGTGCCAGCAGCTTACACGGCGGGGGGGCCTCTATTGTTGCCGGGGAGCTGTTTTTT
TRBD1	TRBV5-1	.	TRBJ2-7	CASSYENRTGRVVEQYF	TGCGCCAGCAGCTACGAGAACCGGACAGGGCGGGTGGTCGAGCAGTACTTC